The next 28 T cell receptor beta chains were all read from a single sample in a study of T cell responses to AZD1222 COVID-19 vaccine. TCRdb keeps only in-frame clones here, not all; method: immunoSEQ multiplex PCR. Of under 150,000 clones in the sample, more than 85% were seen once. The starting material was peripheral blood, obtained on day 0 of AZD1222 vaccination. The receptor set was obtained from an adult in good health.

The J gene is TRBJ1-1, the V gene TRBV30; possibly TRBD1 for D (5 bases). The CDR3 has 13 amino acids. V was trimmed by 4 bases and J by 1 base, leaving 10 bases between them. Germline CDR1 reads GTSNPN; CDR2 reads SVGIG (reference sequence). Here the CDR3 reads CAWKVGQNTEAFF. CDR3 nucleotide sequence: TGTGCCTGGAAGGTTGGACAGAACACTGAAGCTTTCTTT.

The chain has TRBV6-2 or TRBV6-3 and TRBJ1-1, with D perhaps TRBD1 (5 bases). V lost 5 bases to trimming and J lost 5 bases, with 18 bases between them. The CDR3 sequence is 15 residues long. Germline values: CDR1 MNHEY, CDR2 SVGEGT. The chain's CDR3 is CASSNLGTAGTEAFF. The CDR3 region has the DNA TGTGCCAGCAGTAACCTCGGGACGGCGGGTACTGAAGCTTTCTTT.

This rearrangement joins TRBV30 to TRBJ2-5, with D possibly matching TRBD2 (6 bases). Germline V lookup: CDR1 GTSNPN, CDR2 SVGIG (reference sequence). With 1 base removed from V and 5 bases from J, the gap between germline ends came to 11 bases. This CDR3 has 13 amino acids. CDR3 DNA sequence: TGTGCCTGGAGTGCACTAGCATTGGAGACCCAGTACTTC. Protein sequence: CAWSALALETQYF. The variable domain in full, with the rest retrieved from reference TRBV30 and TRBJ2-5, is SQTIHQWPATLVQPVGSPLSLECTVEGTSNPNLYWYRQAAGRGLQLLFYSVGIGQISSEVPQNLSASRPQDRQFILSSKKLLLSDSGFYLCAWSALALETQYFGPGTRLLVL.

The CDR3 coding sequence is TGTGCCAGTAGTATCGGGACAGTCTATGGCTACACCTTC. Encoded protein: CASSIGTVYGYTF. J is TRBJ1-2 and V is TRBV19; TRBD1 matches 7 bases. CDR1 is LNHDA, CDR2 SQIVND, per germline (reference sequence). V trimming: 3 bases; J trimming: 4 bases; junction bases outside the gene matches: 2. The CDR3 extends over 13 amino acids.

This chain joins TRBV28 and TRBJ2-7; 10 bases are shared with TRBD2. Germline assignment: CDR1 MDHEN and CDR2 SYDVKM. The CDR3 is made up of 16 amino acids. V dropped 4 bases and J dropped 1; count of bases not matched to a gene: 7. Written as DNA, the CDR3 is TGTGCCAGCAGTTCCCTAGCGGGAGAGACGTCCTACGAGCAGTACTTC. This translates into CASSSLAGETSYEQYF.

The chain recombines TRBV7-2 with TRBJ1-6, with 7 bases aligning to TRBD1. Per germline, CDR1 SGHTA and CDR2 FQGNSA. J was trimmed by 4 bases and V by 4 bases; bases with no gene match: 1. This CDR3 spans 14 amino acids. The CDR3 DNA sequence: TGTGCCAGCAGCTCGGACAGGTATAATTCACCCCTCCACTTT. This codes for CASSSDRYNSPLHF.

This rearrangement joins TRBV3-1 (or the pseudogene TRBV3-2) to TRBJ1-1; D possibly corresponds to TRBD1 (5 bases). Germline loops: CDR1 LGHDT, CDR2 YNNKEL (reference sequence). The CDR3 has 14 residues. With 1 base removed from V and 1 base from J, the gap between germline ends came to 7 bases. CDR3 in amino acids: CASSQGQGNTEAFF. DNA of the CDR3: TGTGCCAGCAGCCAAGGGCAGGGGAACACTGAAGCTTTCTTT.

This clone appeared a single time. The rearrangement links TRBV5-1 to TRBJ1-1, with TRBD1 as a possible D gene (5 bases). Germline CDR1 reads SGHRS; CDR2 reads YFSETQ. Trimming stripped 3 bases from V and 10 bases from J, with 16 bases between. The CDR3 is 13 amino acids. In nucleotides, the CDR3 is TGCGCCAGCAGCTCTGGGACTGCGGCGGCAGCTTTCTTT. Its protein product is CASSSGTAAAAFF.

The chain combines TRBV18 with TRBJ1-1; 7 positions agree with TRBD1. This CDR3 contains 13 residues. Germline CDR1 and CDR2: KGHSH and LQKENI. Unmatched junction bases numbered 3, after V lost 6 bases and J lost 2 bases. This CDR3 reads CASSRDSNTEAFF. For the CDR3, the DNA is TGTGCCAGCTCGCGGGACAGCAACACTGAAGCTTTCTTT.

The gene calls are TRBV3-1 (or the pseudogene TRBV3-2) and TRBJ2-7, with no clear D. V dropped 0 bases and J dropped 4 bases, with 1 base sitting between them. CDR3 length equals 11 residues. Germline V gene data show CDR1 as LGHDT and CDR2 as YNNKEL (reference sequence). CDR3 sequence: CASSQEYEQYF. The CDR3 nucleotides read TGTGCCAGCAGCCAAGAATACGAGCAGTACTTC.

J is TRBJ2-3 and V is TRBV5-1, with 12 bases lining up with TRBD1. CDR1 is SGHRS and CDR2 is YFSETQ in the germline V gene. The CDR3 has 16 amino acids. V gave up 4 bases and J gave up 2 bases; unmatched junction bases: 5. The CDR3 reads CASSPLGQGATDTQYF. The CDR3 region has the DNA TGCGCCAGCAGCCCCCTGGGACAGGGGGCCACAGATACGCAGTATTTT.

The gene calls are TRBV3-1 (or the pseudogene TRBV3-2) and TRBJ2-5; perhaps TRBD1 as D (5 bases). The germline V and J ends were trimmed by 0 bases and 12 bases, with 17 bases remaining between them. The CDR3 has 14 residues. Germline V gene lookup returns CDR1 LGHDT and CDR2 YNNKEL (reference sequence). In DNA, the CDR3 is TGTGCCAGCAGCCAAGATTGGTCAGGGCGACGAGAGTACTTC. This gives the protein CASSQDWSGRREYF.

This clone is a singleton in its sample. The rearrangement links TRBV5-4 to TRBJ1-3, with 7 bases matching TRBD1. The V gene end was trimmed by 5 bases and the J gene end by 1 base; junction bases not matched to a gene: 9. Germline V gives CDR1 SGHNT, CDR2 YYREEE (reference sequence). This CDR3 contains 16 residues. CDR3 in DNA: TGTGCCAGCAGTTTACCGATGACAGGGTCTGGAAACACCATATATTTT. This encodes CASSLPMTGSGNTIYF.

DNA of the CDR3: TGTGCCAGCACGTGGTGGACAGGGACGATGAACACTGAAGCTTTCTTT. Translation gives CASTWWTGTMNTEAFF. J is TRBJ1-1 and V is TRBV5-6, with 8 bases fitting TRBD1. Germline assignment: CDR1 SGHDT and CDR2 YYEEEE. V lost 6 bases to trimming and J lost 0 bases; unmatched junction nucleotides: 10. The CDR3 is 16 residues long. The full variable domain, rest sourced from reference TRBV5-6 and TRBJ1-1, is DAGVTQSPTHLIKTRGQQVTLRCSPKSGHDTVSWYQQALGQGPQFIFQYYEEEERQRGNFPDRFSGHQFPNYSSELNVNALLLGDSALYLCASTWWTGTMNTEAFFGQGTRLTVV.

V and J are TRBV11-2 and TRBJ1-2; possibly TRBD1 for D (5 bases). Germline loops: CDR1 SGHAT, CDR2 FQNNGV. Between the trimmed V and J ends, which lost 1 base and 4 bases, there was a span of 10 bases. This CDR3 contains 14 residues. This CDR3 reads CASSLGGKRYGYTF. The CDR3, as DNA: TGTGCCAGCAGCTTAGGGGGGAAGCGCTATGGCTACACCTTC.

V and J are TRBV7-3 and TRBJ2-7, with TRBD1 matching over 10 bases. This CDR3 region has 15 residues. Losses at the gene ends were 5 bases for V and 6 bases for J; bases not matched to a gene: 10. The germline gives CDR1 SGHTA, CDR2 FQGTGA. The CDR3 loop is CASSPRDRGYGEQYF. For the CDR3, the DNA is TGTGCCAGCAGCCCTAGGGACAGGGGATACGGCGAGCAGTACTTC.

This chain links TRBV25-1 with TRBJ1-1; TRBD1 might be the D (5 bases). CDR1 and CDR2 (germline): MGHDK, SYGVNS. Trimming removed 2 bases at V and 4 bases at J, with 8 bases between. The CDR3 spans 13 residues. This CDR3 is CASSERRGTEAFF. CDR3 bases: TGTGCCAGCAGTGAAAGAAGGGGCACTGAAGCTTTCTTT. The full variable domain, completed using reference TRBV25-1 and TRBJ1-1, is EADIYQTPRYLVIGTGKKITLECSQTMGHDKMYWYQQDPGMELHLIHYSYGVNSTEKGDLSSESTVSRIRTEHFPLTLESARPSHTSQYLCASSERRGTEAFFGQGTRLTVV.

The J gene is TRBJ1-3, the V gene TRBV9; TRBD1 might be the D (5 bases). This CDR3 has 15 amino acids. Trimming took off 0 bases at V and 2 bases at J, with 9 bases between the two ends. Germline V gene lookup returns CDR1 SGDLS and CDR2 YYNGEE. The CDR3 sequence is CASSVAGLAGNTIYF. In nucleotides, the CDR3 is TGTGCCAGCAGCGTAGCGGGGCTCGCTGGAAACACCATATATTTT.

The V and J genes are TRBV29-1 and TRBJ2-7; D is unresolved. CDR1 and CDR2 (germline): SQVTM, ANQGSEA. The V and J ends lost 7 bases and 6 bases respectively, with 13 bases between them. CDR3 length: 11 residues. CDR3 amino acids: CSATSSGEQYF. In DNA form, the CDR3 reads TGCAGCGCGACCTCCTCTGGCGAGCAGTACTTC.

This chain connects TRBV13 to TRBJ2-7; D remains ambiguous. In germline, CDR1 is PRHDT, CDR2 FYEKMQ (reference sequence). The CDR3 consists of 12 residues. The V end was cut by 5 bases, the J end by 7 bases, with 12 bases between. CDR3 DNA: TGTGCCAGCAGCCCCCGTAAGGGAGAGCAGTACTTC. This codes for CASSPRKGEQYF. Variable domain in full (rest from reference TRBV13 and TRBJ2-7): AAGVIQSPRHLIKEKRETATLKCYPIPRHDTVYWYQQGPGQDPQFLISFYEKMQSDKGSIPDRFSAQQFSDYHSELNMSSLELGDSALYFCASSPRKGEQYFGPGTRLTVT.

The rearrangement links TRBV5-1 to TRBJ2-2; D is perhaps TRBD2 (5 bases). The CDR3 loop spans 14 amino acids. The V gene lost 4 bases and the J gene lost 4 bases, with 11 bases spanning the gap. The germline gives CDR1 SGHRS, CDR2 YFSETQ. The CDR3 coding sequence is TGCGCCAGCAGCCCGGAGAGGGTCACCGGGGAGCTGTTTTTT. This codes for CASSPERVTGELFF.

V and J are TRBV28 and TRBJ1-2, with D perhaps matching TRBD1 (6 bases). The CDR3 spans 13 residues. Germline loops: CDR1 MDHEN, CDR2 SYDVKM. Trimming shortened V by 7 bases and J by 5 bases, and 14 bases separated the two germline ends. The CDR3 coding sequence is TGTGCCAGCAATAAACAGGGAAGGTATGGCTACACCTTC. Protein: CASNKQGRYGYTF.

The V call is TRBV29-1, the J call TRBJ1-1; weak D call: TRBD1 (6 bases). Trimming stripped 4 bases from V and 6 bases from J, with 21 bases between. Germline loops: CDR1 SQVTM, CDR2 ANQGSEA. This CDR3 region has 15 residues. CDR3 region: CSVVVPKGSGAEAFF. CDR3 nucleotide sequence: TGCAGCGTTGTGGTCCCGAAAGGTTCAGGGGCTGAAGCTTTCTTT.

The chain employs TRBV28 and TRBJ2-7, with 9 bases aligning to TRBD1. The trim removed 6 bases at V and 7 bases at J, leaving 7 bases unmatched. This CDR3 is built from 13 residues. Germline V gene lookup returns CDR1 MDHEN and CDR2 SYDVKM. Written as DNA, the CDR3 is TGTGCCAGCAGAACCGGGACAGGGTGGGAGCAGTACTTC. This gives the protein CASRTGTGWEQYF.

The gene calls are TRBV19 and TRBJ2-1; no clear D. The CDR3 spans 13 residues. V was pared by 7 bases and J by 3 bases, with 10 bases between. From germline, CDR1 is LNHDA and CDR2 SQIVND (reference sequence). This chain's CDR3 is CASTDVNYNEQFF. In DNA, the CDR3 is TGTGCCAGTACGGACGTTAACTACAATGAGCAGTTCTTC.

The chain's CDR3 is CASSLNRGNGELFF. CDR3 DNA: TGCGCCAGCAGCTTAAACAGGGGTAACGGGGAGCTGTTTTTT. This sequence joins TRBV5-1 and TRBJ2-2; 7 bases align to TRBD1. The CDR3 runs 14 residues. V gave up 2 bases and J gave up 7 bases; unmatched junction bases: 5. Looked up from germline, CDR1 is SGHRS and CDR2 is YFSETQ.

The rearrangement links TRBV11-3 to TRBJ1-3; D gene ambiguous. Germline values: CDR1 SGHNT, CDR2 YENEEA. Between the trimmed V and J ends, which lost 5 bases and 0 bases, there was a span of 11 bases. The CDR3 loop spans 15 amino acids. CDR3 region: CASSREGHSGNTIYF. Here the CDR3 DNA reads TGTGCCAGCAGCCGGGAGGGCCACTCTGGAAACACCATATATTTT.

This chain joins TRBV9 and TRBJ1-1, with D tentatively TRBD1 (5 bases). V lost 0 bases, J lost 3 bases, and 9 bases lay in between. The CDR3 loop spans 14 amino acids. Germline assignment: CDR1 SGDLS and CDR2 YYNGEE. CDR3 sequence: CASSVGGSDTEAFF. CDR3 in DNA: TGTGCCAGCAGCGTAGGGGGGTCTGACACTGAAGCTTTCTTT.